This T cell receptor beta chain stems from a study of sequential checkpoint blockade in melanoma. The wider study: Patients were randomized 1:1 to nivolumab-then-ipilimumab or ipilimumab-then-nivolumab first-line.

Here immunoSEQ multiplex PCR was the method, and the copy in TCRdb shows in-frame clones only, minus some. The repertoire has fewer than 25,000 clones, 65% to 85% of them found once; the top ten carry about a tenth. Treatment in this sample: randomized to nivolumab then ipilimumab (arm A) or the reverse (arm B). Patients had received no earlier DNA-damaging chemotherapy. From thawed PBMCs, live CD3+CD8+ cells negative for CD19 and CD56 were sorted. This clone counts as medium-sized. Germline-derived CDR1 and CDR2 are SGHTA and FQGTGA. The CDR3 consists of 15 residues. V gave up 1 base and J gave up 3 bases, with 10 bases separating them.

This clonotype was sampled from a human donor with melanoma. The material was CD8+ T cells sorted from blood (inferred from file names), obtained from a patient given nivolumab and ipilimumab in sequence. The chain combines TRBV7-3 with TRBJ2-1, with D perhaps matching TRBD2 (5 bases). CDR3 region: CASSLILVGYNEQFF. For the CDR3, the DNA is TGTGCCAGCAGCTTAATACTAGTCGGCTACAATGAGCAGTTCTTC. Based on the CDR3 plus reference TRBV7-3 and TRBJ2-1, the full variable domain is GAGVSQTPSNKVTEKGKYVELRCDPISGHTALYWYRQSLGQGPEFLIYFQGTGAADDSGLPNDRFFAVRPEGSVSTLKIQRTERGDSAVYLCASSLILVGYNEQFFGPGTRLTVL.